This TCR beta chain was retrieved from a study of CD8 T cells in Susac syndrome (dated by TCRdb to the late 2010s). General notes on the study: Among the Susac syndrome patients who were sequenced, clinically active disease was present in about six and clinical remission was observed in roughly eight. Whether CD8+ T cell activation and differentiation in Susac syndrome was antigen driven was tested using repertoire sequencing. At blood withdrawal, Susac syndrome patients were therapy-naive, treated with corticosteroids (with IVIg additionally given to some), or treated with IVIg alone.

General findings and caveats noted by the study authors: In the CD4+ T cell repertoire of Susac syndrome patients, clonal expansion was not detected. The number of individuals in the TCR sequencing and HLA analysis was acknowledged as relatively small.

On this clonotype itself: Its antigen is unknown. Qualities for individual bases were not recorded, and no much larger clone is one base off.

RNA was extracted with the RNeasy kit and about 0.5 to 1 ug was reverse transcribed using random hexamers. The immunoSEQ multiplex PCR assay, which covers 54 Vbeta and 13 Jbeta segments, was used to amplify TCR beta CDR3 regions. To correct PCR amplification bias, a synthetic template baseline was used for both primer optimization and computational correction. The published analysis was carried out like this. Reads were assigned to V, D and J genes according to IMGT and analyzed in immunoSEQ Analyzer, with only productive sequences retained. Clonality was calculated as one minus the Shannon entropy normalized by log2 of the number of productive unique sequences. For each patient and control, public and private clones were evaluated within the 100 most prevalent clones. Clones were defined as Susac-specific when absent from the healthy and MS cohorts, from 1,000 to 1,100 published viral clones and from other ImmuneACCESS disease sequences. TCRdb reanalyzed the raw reads on its own, using fastp at Q25 for trimming and MiXCR for clone calling, and kept in-frame beta chains. Entries are consolidated by CDR3 protein sequence, retaining the most common genes and DNA. TCRdb's processing, not the study's, gives the V and J calls here. The sample table lists some 160,000 distinct CDR3 sequences, 90% to 95% of them with a count of one. The ten most abundant clones make up roughly 0.12% of the sample.

V is reduced by 1 base and J by 5 bases, leaving a spacing of 17 bases between them. CDR1 and CDR2, per the germline V gene (reference sequence), are LGHDT and YNNKEL. The CDR3 runs 16 residues from the cysteine to the phenylalanine. Here the CDR3 DNA is all that survives: 48 bases in frame from base 1. High-throughput TCR beta sequencing profiled peripheral blood CD8+ and CD4+ T cells from healthy donors, Susac syndrome patients and multiple sclerosis patients. The Susac syndrome patients fulfilled recently defined diagnostic criteria for definite or probable disease. CD8+ TEMRA cells were enriched by FACS, while bulk CD8+ and CD4+ T cells were purified by magnetic negative isolation. Blood was drawn into EDTA tubes, processed within 24 hours, and PBMCs were isolated by density gradient centrifugation. PBMCs intended for TCR sequencing were frozen in liquid nitrogen and were later thawed in a 37 degrees C water bath. A purity of at least 90% was achieved for sorted or isolated CD4+, CD8+ and CD8+ TEMRA cells.

The chain employs TRBV3-1 and TRBJ2-5; too little of a D gene remains to name it. The sequence was collected from a human donor with Susac syndrome. Material: CD4+ T cells from PBMCs. The CDR3 region reads CASSQVGRVHAETQYF. The nucleotide sequence reads as follows: TGTGCCAGCAGCCAAGTCGGCCGGGTTCATGCGGAGACCCAGTACTTC.